One TCR beta chain is described in this entry. This record belongs to a study of cytomegalovirus exposure and HLA in healthy donors. A multiplex PCR was run with 60 Vbeta primers and 13 Jbeta primers. Using immunoSEQ multiplex PCR, the repertoire was profiled, and TCRdb retains in-frame clones only, with some absent. This table holds about 120,000 clones, 9% to 10% found once. The clonotype was recovered from a man younger than 40 in good health and CMV-seronegative. The sequencing sample was made of PBMCs.

CDR3 amino acids: CASSGQGLIYTIYF. The CDR3 DNA sequence: TGTGCCAGCAGTGGACAGGGGTTGATATACACCATATATTTT. The chain uses TRBV28 and TRBJ1-3, with TRBD1 matching 9 bases. From germline, CDR1 is MDHEN and CDR2 SYDVKM. J lost 8 bases, V lost 5 bases, and 7 bases had no gene match. The CDR3 length is 14 residues.